This T cell receptor (beta chain) is from a study of preoperative IRX-2 immunotherapy in early breast cancer. The CDR3 spans 14 residues. CDR1 SGHNT and CDR2 YENEEA come from the germline V gene. Germline trimming cut 6 bases from V and 4 bases from J; bases unmatched to any gene: 7. Treatment specified: preoperative locoregional IRX-2 cytokine immunotherapy. Samples came from a phase Ib trial of preoperative locoregional IRX-2 cytokine immunotherapy. Some clones are missing from TCRdb's copy, which holds only in-frame ones; the method was immunoSEQ multiplex PCR. The data show approximately 38,000 clones, roughly 82% seen once.

The rearrangement links TRBV11-3 to TRBJ1-2; TRBD1 agrees at 8 bases. The sequencing here drew on lymph node tissue, taken after IRX-2 immunotherapy. This receptor was obtained from a human donor with breast cancer. The chain's CDR3 is CASSYTTGVYGYTF. The CDR3 coding sequence is TGTGCCAGCAGTTACACGACAGGGGTCTATGGCTACACCTTC.